Below are 3 T cell receptor beta chains sequenced from a single sample in a study of blood T cell repertoires in COVID-19. Clones were sequenced by immunoSEQ multiplex PCR, and TCRdb holds only the in-frame ones, with some missing. The top ten hold more than 6.5% of the sample, which has about 120,000 clones, 85% seen once. The material sequenced was peripheral blood. The receptors shown here come from an elderly man with active or convalescent COVID-19.

This CDR3 reads CASSRGGENTEAFF. The CDR3 DNA is TGTGCCAGCTCACGGGGGGGGGAGAACACTGAAGCTTTCTTT. The J gene is TRBJ1-1, the V gene TRBV18; maybe TRBD1 (5 bases). CDR1 is KGHSH and CDR2 is LQKENI in the germline V gene. This CDR3 is built from 14 residues. V dropped 4 bases and J dropped 1 base, with 10 bases sitting between them.

The chain carries TRBV3-1 (or the pseudogene TRBV3-2) and TRBJ2-1; 10 nucleotides match TRBD1. The V and J ends lost 3 bases and 9 bases, in that order; junction bases with no gene match: 8. CDR1 and CDR2 (germline): LGHDT, YNNKEL (reference sequence). The CDR3 has 15 amino acids. The CDR3 loop reads CASSHAGQGGGEQFF. The CDR3 region has the DNA TGTGCCAGCAGCCATGCTGGACAGGGGGGGGGTGAGCAGTTCTTC.

This clone has just one count. This chain links TRBV7-9 with TRBJ1-5; TRBD1 agrees at 7 bases. The CDR3 has 15 residues. The junction had 8 bases not matched to a gene; V was cut back by 5 bases and J by 4 bases. Germline CDR1 reads SEHNR; CDR2 reads FQNEAQ (reference sequence). CDR3 nucleotides: TGTGCCAGCAGCCCCCCAGGGGGACGAAATCAGCCCCAGCATTTT. Protein sequence: CASSPPGGRNQPQHF.